This is a list of T cell receptor beta chains from one sample in a study of control samples from healthy donors and cancer patients. Libraries were prepared by immunoSEQ multiplex PCR; TCRdb keeps only in-frame clonotypes and omits some of them. The table has roughly 120,000 clones, 93% seen once. What was sequenced was blood. Source of these receptors: a man aged 30 to 45 in good health. CDR3s leave out the opening cysteine and the closing phenylalanine or tryptophan. The size entry is marked missing in some rows and otherwise reads once, few, many or a size class.

v_call	clone_size	j_call	cdr3_aa
TRBV6-2/TRBV6-3	NA	TRBJ2-2	ASSYSRGDAGELF
TRBV7-6	once	TRBJ2-7	ASSVSQGYEQY
TRBV5-1	NA	TRBJ1-2	ASSLGQGHKGYGYT
TRBV19	NA	TRBJ2-7	ASSPGTTFGEQY
TRBV18	NA	TRBJ2-1	ASSPTGAYNEQF
TRBV19	NA	TRBJ1-6	ASSRGDGSPLH
TRBV6-6	NA	TRBJ1-6	ASSYTRSGQYSPLH
TRBV7-8	NA	TRBJ2-5	ASSLELAGGHETQY
TRBV11-2	NA	TRBJ1-1	ASSSPGGRTEAF
TRBV3-1/TRBV3-2	NA	TRBJ2-3	ASSQRGSLVFPDTQY
TRBV28	NA	TRBJ1-4	ASSLDGNDEKLF
TRBV7-6	NA	TRBJ2-1	ASSLVYATYNEQF
TRBV28	NA	TRBJ1-5	ASRLQGANQPQH
TRBV27	NA	TRBJ1-1	ASSPPGNTEAF
TRBV2	few	TRBJ1-4	ASSHPQGAGSFEKLF
TRBV5-6	NA	TRBJ2-7	ASPTSAKISYEQY
TRBV6-4	NA	TRBJ2-1	ASSDSQNNEQF
TRBV28	NA	TRBJ1-2	ASTPEQGDYGYT
TRBV7-9	NA	TRBJ2-3	ASSSFDRDTQY
TRBV19	NA	TRBJ1-2	ASSIDSYSVLT
TRBV12-3/TRBV12-4	NA	TRBJ2-1	ASRHPRGSEQF
TRBV5-8	NA	TRBJ2-1	ASSRDPRSYNEQF
TRBV6-6	NA	TRBJ1-1	ASSYLAGNTEAF
TRBV23-1	NA	TRBJ2-3	ASNRQPGPHADTQY
TRBV28	NA	TRBJ1-2	ASSPTRGAGYGYT
TRBV11-2	NA	TRBJ1-6	ASSLGGGFTH
TRBV19	NA	TRBJ2-6	ASSMTAISGANVLT